This record covers a single TCR beta chain. Antigen unknown. CDR3 length equals 18 residues. The germline CDR1 and CDR2 sequences are SEHNR and FQNEAQ (reference sequence). V was pared by 2 bases and J by 0 bases, with 11 bases of the junction left unmatched. What was sequenced were expressed TCRB transcripts, since all of the isolated RNA had been reverse transcribed. The average read count of naive, central memory and regulatory T cell samples was a few million. This table comes from immunoSEQ multiplex PCR, and its TCRdb copy is limited to in-frame clones, with some not included. Here the sample spans hundreds of thousands of clones, around an eighth being singletons. This specimen belongs to a study of beta chain features in type 1 diabetes. Findings and caveats of the study: A moderate, significant TCRB CDR3 shortening appeared in type 1 diabetes across four CD4+ subsets.

Sequenced: naive CD4+ T cells from blood. The sequence derives from a man aged 18 to 30 with type 1 diabetes. The rearrangement joins TRBV7-9 to TRBJ2-3, with 7 positions matching TRBD1. CDR3 bases: TGTGCCAGCAGCTTAACGAGGGACAGTTACTTTAGCACAGATACGCAGTATTTT. This translates into CASSLTRDSYFSTDTQYF.